The 5 T cell receptor beta chains given below trace back to one sample, sequenced in a study of CD8 T cells in Susac syndrome. Random hexamers served to reverse transcribe roughly 0.5 to 1 ug RNA. From the immunoSEQ multiplex PCR reads, TCRdb called clonotypes with MiXCR, one entry per CDR3 protein. The sample has about 190,000 distinct CDR3 sequences, over 90% seen once. Specimen: CD8+ T cells from PBMCs. All receptors come from a human donor with Susac syndrome.

The chain couples TRBV29-1 to TRBJ1-5; TRBD1 agrees at 7 bases. The germline gives CDR1 SQVTM, CDR2 ANQGSEA. The CDR3 consists of 13 residues. The ends lost 6 bases at V and 2 bases at J; junction bases unmatched: 4. The DNA of the CDR3 is TGCAGCGTCAGGGGGTCAGGCAATCAGCCCCAGCATTTT. Amino acids: CSVRGSGNQPQHF.

V gene TRBV25-1 combines with J gene TRBJ2-7; D gene ambiguous. The CDR3 totals 13 residues. V gave up 2 bases and J gave up 5 bases, with 10 bases separating them. CDR1 MGHDK and CDR2 SYGVNS come from the germline V gene. In DNA form, the CDR3 reads TGTGCCAGCAGTGAAGGTGGGATGAACGAGCAGTACTTC. Its translation: CASSEGGMNEQYF.

This rearrangement joins TRBV19 to TRBJ2-1; the D is unclear. The CDR3 is 16 amino acids. Per germline, CDR1 LNHDA and CDR2 SQIVND (reference sequence). Trimming pared 5 bases from V and 7 bases from J, leaving 21 bases between. DNA for the CDR3: TGTGCCAGTAGTGGCGATGTCGTCCCCAGCTTTAATGAGCAGTTCTTC. Amino acid sequence: CASSGDVVPSFNEQFF.

V is TRBV3-1 and J is TRBJ2-1; 11 bases are shared with TRBD2. This CDR3 is built from 14 residues. Germline loops: CDR1 LGHDT, CDR2 YNNKEL (reference sequence). The J segment lost 12 bases and the V segment lost 0 bases, leaving 4 bases of the junction unmatched. The CDR3 region is CASSQDNSGRAQFF. In DNA form, the CDR3 reads TGTGCCAGCAGCCAAGATAATAGCGGGAGGGCGCAGTTCTTC.

CDR3 amino acids: CASSLAGLDEQYF. The CDR3 nucleotides read TGCGCCAGCAGCTTGGCCGGGCTGGACGAGCAGTACTTC. This rearrangement joins TRBV5-1 to TRBJ2-7; D remains ambiguous. This CDR3 region has 13 residues. Germline assignment: CDR1 SGHRS and CDR2 YFSETQ. With 0 bases removed from V and 5 bases from J, the gap between germline ends came to 9 bases.